One sample yielded the 24 T cell receptor beta chains listed below, sequenced in a study of blood T cell repertoires in COVID-19. Measured with immunoSEQ multiplex PCR; TCRdb has only the in-frame clones, and not every one. The repertoire holds a few hundred thousand clones, with 80% to 90% as singletons. Specimen: PBMCs or T cells enriched from blood (not recorded which). These receptors all come from a woman in her late teens or twenties in a cohort exposed to, infected with or recovered from COVID-19 (not recorded which).

The genes are TRBV9 and TRBJ1-2, with 10 bases identical to TRBD1. This CDR3 is 14 amino acids long. CDR1 and CDR2 (germline): SGDLS, YYNGEE. V was clipped by 4 bases and J by 2 bases; unmatched bases: 2. CDR3 bases: TGTGCCAGCAGCCCGGGACAGGGGAACTATGGCTACACCTTC. It encodes CASSPGQGNYGYTF.

The chain links TRBV19 to TRBJ2-1; TRBD2 matches at 11 bases. The germline CDR1 and CDR2 sequences are LNHDA and SQIVND (reference sequence). The CDR3 covers 21 residues. Unmatched junction bases numbered 16, after V lost 3 bases and J lost 0 bases. The CDR3 DNA follows: TGTGCCAGTAGTATTCAACTCCCGGGACTAGCGGCTCCTTCCTCCTACAATGAGCAGTTCTTC. Residues: CASSIQLPGLAAPSSYNEQFF.

This chain links TRBV5-6 with TRBJ2-3, with 7 nucleotides matching TRBD2. CDR1 is SGHDT, CDR2 YYEEEE, per germline. This CDR3 is 16 amino acids long. The junction had 6 bases not matched to a gene; V was cut back by 0 bases and J by 2 bases. CDR3 region: CASSLGVAGLTDTQYF. CDR3 DNA: TGTGCCAGCAGCTTGGGCGTAGCGGGCCTCACAGATACGCAGTATTTT.

The gene calls are TRBV11-3 and TRBJ1-2, with D perhaps matching TRBD1 (6 bases). The V gene lost 4 bases and the J gene lost 0 bases, with 9 bases spanning the gap. The V gene's germline CDR1 is SGHNT and CDR2 YENEEA. The CDR3 covers 14 residues. In DNA form, the CDR3 reads TGTGCCAGCAGCTCTGGACAGACTAACTATGGCTACACCTTC. Its translation: CASSSGQTNYGYTF.

The V gene is TRBV6-1, the J gene TRBJ1-1, with 7 bases that match TRBD1. The CDR3 contains 14 residues. V lost 2 bases and J lost 7; bases outside the gene matches: 7. Germline CDR1 is MNHNS and CDR2 is SASEGT. This CDR3 is CASSESGRGLEAFF. The CDR3 DNA sequence: TGTGCCAGCAGTGAATCGGGAAGGGGGCTTGAAGCTTTCTTT.

The J gene is TRBJ2-7, the V gene TRBV2; 8 bases are a match to TRBD1. CDR3 length: 13 amino acids. The V gene end was trimmed by 7 bases and the J gene end by 4 bases; junction bases not matched to a gene: 6. Germline CDR1 reads SNHLY; CDR2 reads FYNNEI. CDR3 coding DNA: TGTGCCAGCAAGAGGACAGGGAATTACGAGCAGTACTTC. The encoded protein is CASKRTGNYEQYF.

The genes are TRBV9 and TRBJ2-1, with D possibly matching TRBD1 (6 bases). The CDR3 runs 13 residues. Per germline, CDR1 SGDLS and CDR2 YYNGEE. V was pared by 3 bases and J by 5 bases, with 9 bases between. This CDR3 is CASSARQDNEQFF. DNA of the CDR3: TGTGCCAGCAGCGCCAGACAGGACAATGAGCAGTTCTTC.

V usage is TRBV7-9 and J usage is TRBJ1-2; TRBD1 agrees at 9 bases. Germline V gene sequence: CDR1 SEHNR, CDR2 FQNEAQ (reference sequence). The CDR3 extends over 15 amino acids. J lost 5 bases, V lost 5 bases, and 9 bases had no gene match. The chain's CDR3 is CASSIHRDREYGYTF. The CDR3 DNA reads as TGTGCCAGCAGCATCCACCGGGACAGGGAGTATGGCTACACCTTC.

The chain employs TRBV19 and TRBJ1-2, with D perhaps TRBD1 (6 bases). Germline V gene data show CDR1 as LNHDA and CDR2 as SQIVND (reference sequence). V was trimmed by 2 bases and J by 4 bases, leaving 14 bases between them. This CDR3 spans 15 amino acids. The CDR3 coding sequence is TGTGCCAGTAGTATAATAGGGGACAACCGCTATGGCTACACCTTC. Protein: CASSIIGDNRYGYTF. The variable domain in full, with the rest retrieved from reference TRBV19 and TRBJ1-2, is DGGITQSPKYLFRKEGQNVTLSCEQNLNHDAMYWYRQDPGQGLRLIYYSQIVNDFQKGDIAEGYSVSREKKESFPLTVTSAQKNPTAFYLCASSIIGDNRYGYTFGSGTRLTVV.

This chain uses TRBV6-1 with TRBJ2-7; D call uncertain. The CDR3 contains 12 residues. The V end was cut by 2 bases, the J end by 3 bases, with 5 bases between. CDR1 and CDR2 (germline): MNHNS, SASEGT. The CDR3 DNA sequence: TGTGCCAGCAGTGAACTTTACTACGAGCAGTACTTC. Its translation is CASSELYYEQYF.

The CDR3: CASSQGPRNSPLHF. The CDR3 DNA follows: TGTGCCAGCAGCCAGGGGCCCCGTAATTCACCCCTCCACTTT. The V and J genes are TRBV2 and TRBJ1-6, with D possibly matching TRBD1 (6 bases). Deletions cut 6 bases from V and 6 bases from J, with 12 bases between. Germline CDR1 and CDR2: SNHLY and FYNNEI. This CDR3 region has 14 residues.

The rearrangement joins TRBV2 to TRBJ2-7; tentative D call: TRBD2 (5 bases). Germline CDR1 reads SNHLY; CDR2 reads FYNNEI. CDR3 length equals 14 residues. V was clipped by 4 bases and J by 0 bases, with 10 bases between them. The CDR3 region is CASSGARGSYEQYF. CDR3 DNA sequence: TGTGCCAGCAGTGGTGCCCGGGGCTCCTACGAGCAGTACTTC.

V usage is TRBV28 and J usage is TRBJ2-6; maybe TRBD2 (5 bases). This CDR3 has 13 amino acids. Per the germline V gene, CDR1 is MDHEN and CDR2 is SYDVKM. With 7 bases removed from V and 3 bases from J, the gap between germline ends came to 7 bases. CDR3 amino acids: CASTSGGANVLTF. The CDR3 DNA follows: TGTGCCAGCACAAGCGGTGGGGCCAACGTCCTGACTTTC.

This chain uses TRBV2 with TRBJ2-1, with TRBD2 matching over 13 bases. Germline V gene data show CDR1 as SNHLY and CDR2 as FYNNEI. This CDR3 has 15 amino acids. V dropped 6 bases and J dropped 6; count of bases not matched to a gene: 5. This CDR3 reads CASSLGLAGTNEQFF. The CDR3, as DNA: TGTGCCAGCAGCCTGGGACTAGCGGGAACCAATGAGCAGTTCTTC. Variable domain in full (rest from reference TRBV2 and TRBJ2-1): EPEVTQTPSHQVTQMGQEVILRCVPISNHLYFYWYRQILGQKVEFLVSFYNNEISEKSEIFDDQFSVERPDGSNFTLKIRSTKLEDSAMYFCASSLGLAGTNEQFFGPGTRLTVL.

The table lists this clone with a count of one. This chain uses TRBV5-5 with TRBJ2-7; 10 bases align to TRBD1. This CDR3 has 17 amino acids. Germline V gene data show CDR1 as SGHKS and CDR2 as YYEKEE (reference sequence). Trimming took 2 bases from V and 3 from J; bases not matched to a gene: 11. CDR3 coding DNA: TGTGCCAGCAGCTTCTCTTGGACAGGGGGTGCCAACTACGAGCAGTACTTC. As protein: CASSFSWTGGANYEQYF.

The chain employs TRBV10-3 and TRBJ2-5, with 8 bases matching TRBD1. J was trimmed by 2 bases and V by 4 bases; bases with no gene match: 6. Germline V gene data show CDR1 as ENHRY and CDR2 as SYGVKD. The CDR3 is made up of 15 amino acids. CDR3 sequence (DNA): TGTGCCATCAGTGCCAGGACAGGGCATCAAGAGACCCAGTACTTC. Protein: CAISARTGHQETQYF.

V gene TRBV15 combines with J gene TRBJ2-5, with TRBD1 identical over 9 bases. The germline V gene encodes CDR1 LNHNV and CDR2 YYDKDF (reference sequence). The trim removed 8 bases at V and 1 base at J, leaving 8 bases unmatched. The CDR3 loop spans 15 amino acids. CDR3 amino acids: CATRWGTGSQETQYF. The CDR3 DNA follows: TGTGCCACCCGGTGGGGGACAGGGTCCCAAGAGACCCAGTACTTC.

The chain joins TRBV19 to TRBJ1-1; possible D gene TRBD1, 5 bases. Per germline, CDR1 LNHDA and CDR2 SQIVND (reference sequence). The germline V and J ends were trimmed by 5 bases and 5 bases, with 24 bases remaining between them. The CDR3 loop spans 17 amino acids. The CDR3 DNA is TGTGCCAGTAGTCCCCGTGACCGGGGGTTGTCGACGACTGAAGCTTTCTTT. Protein sequence: CASSPRDRGLSTTEAFF.

The chain is built from TRBV29-1 and TRBJ2-3, with TRBD2 matching 9 bases. Germline values: CDR1 SQVTM, CDR2 ANQGSEA. The CDR3 runs 13 residues. V trimming: 4 bases; J trimming: 4 bases; junction bases outside the gene matches: 3. This CDR3 reads CSVVAGAPDTQYF. Here the CDR3 DNA reads TGCAGCGTTGTAGCGGGGGCCCCAGATACGCAGTATTTT.

V is TRBV20-1 and J is TRBJ1-2; TRBD1 is a possible D gene (6 bases). The CDR3 loop spans 15 amino acids. Germline V lookup: CDR1 DFQATT, CDR2 SNEGSKA (reference sequence). V was shortened by 3 bases and J by 5 bases, with 19 bases between the two germline ends. DNA of the CDR3: TGCAGTGCTAGTAGTCCAGACAGGCTATGGTATGGCTACACCTTC. This codes for CSASSPDRLWYGYTF.

The rearrangement uses TRBV29-1 and TRBJ2-1; 11 bases match TRBD2. Germline V gene data show CDR1 as SQVTM and CDR2 as ANQGSEA. Trimming at V came to 7 bases and at J to 8 bases, leaving 10 bases not matched to a gene. This CDR3 contains 14 residues. The CDR3 sequence: CSAPLAGVRDEQFF. CDR3 bases: TGCAGCGCCCCACTAGCGGGGGTCCGGGATGAGCAGTTCTTC.

V usage is TRBV15 and J usage is TRBJ1-1, with D perhaps matching TRBD1 (6 bases). V shed 6 bases and J shed 0 bases, with 11 bases lying between them. There are 14 residues in the CDR3. Germline V gene lookup returns CDR1 LNHNV and CDR2 YYDKDF (reference sequence). The CDR3 region is CATRTGTLNTEAFF. CDR3 in DNA: TGTGCCACCAGAACCGGGACACTGAACACTGAAGCTTTCTTT.

This chain links TRBV5-1 with TRBJ2-7, with 9 positions matching TRBD1. The V and J ends lost 5 bases and 7 bases, in that order; junction bases with no gene match: 10. Germline values: CDR1 SGHRS, CDR2 YFSETQ. The CDR3 sequence is 14 residues long. The DNA of the CDR3 is TGCGCCAGCAGTTCTCCGGGACAGGGAGGGGAGCAGTACTTC. Translation: CASSSPGQGGEQYF. Drawing the rest from reference TRBV5-1 and TRBJ2-7, the complete variable domain is KAGVTQTPRYLIKTRGQQVTLSCSPISGHRSVSWYQQTPGQGLQFLFEYFSETQRNKGNFPGRFSGRQFSNSRSEMNVSTLELGDSALYLCASSSPGQGGEQYFGPGTRLTVT.

V usage is TRBV5-6 and J usage is TRBJ2-4, with 9 positions matching TRBD1. The germline V gene has CDR1 SGHDT and CDR2 YYEEEE. With 1 base clipped from V and 9 bases from J, the junction kept 17 bases outside the gene matches. The CDR3 is made up of 18 amino acids. Written as DNA, the CDR3 is TGTGCCAGCAGCTTGCTAGAGGGGACAGGGTCCTCCAGGGGCATTCAGTACTTC. This encodes CASSLLEGTGSSRGIQYF.